This entry describes one T cell receptor beta chain. No antigen is known for it. The sample belongs to a study of T cell responses to AZD1222 COVID-19 vaccine. The assay was immunoSEQ multiplex PCR, and TCRdb's table has in-frame clones only and misses some. The data hold around 78,000 clones, with around nine tenths observed a single time. From germline, CDR1 is SGDLS and CDR2 YYNGEE. The CDR3 is 14 amino acids. The V end lost 0 bases, the J end lost 0 bases, and 5 bases lay between the germline ends. Study results and limitations: Among vaccine-associated CD4 TCRs, coverage spanned spike, with dominance at 160-218 and 743-854. Repertoire samples came only from after the peak T cell response. The study found Spike-specific TCR breadth and depth rose after two AZD1222 doses. Baseline antibody screening turned up just a handful of seropositive AZD1222 recipients.

This specimen was peripheral blood, taken on day 0 of MenACWY control vaccination. The chain joins TRBV9 to TRBJ2-3; possibly TRBD1 or TRBD2 for D (5 bases each). This clonotype originated in an adult in good health. CDR3 DNA: TGTGCCAGCAGCGTAGGGGACAGCACAGATACGCAGTATTTT. The encoded protein is CASSVGDSTDTQYF.